The sequence of this T cell receptor beta chain was determined in a study of T cell responses to AZD1222 COVID-19 vaccine. The assay was immunoSEQ multiplex PCR, and TCRdb's table has in-frame clones only and misses some. The sample carries about 120,000 clones, more than 75% recorded once. Germline V gene sequence: CDR1 SGHKS, CDR2 YYEKEE (reference sequence). V dropped 0 bases and J dropped 7 bases, with 22 bases sitting between them. The CDR3 is 18 residues long. This TCR came from an adult in good health. Material: peripheral blood, obtained on day 0 of AZD1222 vaccination. V gene TRBV5-5 combines with J gene TRBJ1-4; TRBD1 is a possible D gene (5 bases). The CDR3 here is CASSLAPSRGGAGEKLFF. Here the CDR3 DNA reads TGTGCCAGCAGCTTGGCTCCCTCCCGTGGAGGGGCCGGTGAAAAACTGTTTTTT. The variable domain in full, completed from reference TRBV5-5 and TRBJ1-4, reads DAGVTQSPTHLIKTRGQQVTLRCSPISGHKSVSWYQQVLGQGPQFIFQYYEKEERGRGNFPDRFSARQFPNYSSELNVNALLLGDSALYLCASSLAPSRGGAGEKLFFGSGTQLSVL.